This T cell receptor (beta chain) was sequenced during a study of T cell responses to AZD1222 COVID-19 vaccine. General study results and limits: Seropositive at baseline were only 5 to 7 AZD1222 recipients.

Pooled in the analysis were second doses at about 4 or about 12 weeks. The repertoire was sequenced with immunoSEQ multiplex PCR; TCRdb's copy has only in-frame clones and lacks some. In the table there are some 180,000 clones, roughly nine tenths of which are singletons. A remark on this clone: Its target is not known.

Sequenced material: peripheral blood, taken 28 days after the second AZD1222 dose. This clonotype originated in an adult who received the AZD1222 COVID-19 vaccine.

DNA for the CDR3: TGTGCCAGCAGCCCAGGACAGGGCACCCCTGTAGAGCAGTACTTC. Translating gives CASSPGQGTPVEQYF. The chain combines TRBV7-6 with TRBJ2-7; 8 bases are a match to TRBD1. Trimming at V came to 5 bases and at J to 7 bases, leaving 13 bases not matched to a gene. The CDR3 is 15 amino acids. The germline V gene has CDR1 SGHVS and CDR2 FNYEAQ.